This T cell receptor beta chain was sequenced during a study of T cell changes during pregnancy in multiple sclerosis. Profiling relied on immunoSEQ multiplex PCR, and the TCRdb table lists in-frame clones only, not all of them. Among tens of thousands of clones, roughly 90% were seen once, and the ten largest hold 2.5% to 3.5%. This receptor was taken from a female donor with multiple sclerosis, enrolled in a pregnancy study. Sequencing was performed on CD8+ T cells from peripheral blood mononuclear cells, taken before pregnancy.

The CDR3 protein is CASSLDPRELFF. CDR3 sequence (DNA): TGTGCCAGCAGCTTAGACCCCAGGGAGCTGTTTTTT. The chain is built from TRBV11-2 and TRBJ2-2; D is unclear. Looked up from germline, CDR1 is SGHAT and CDR2 is FQNNGV. The CDR3 runs to 12 residues. V lost 0 bases, J lost 9 bases, and 5 bases lay in between.